This is a list of T cell receptor beta chains from one sample in a study of blood T cells in healthy people across ages. TCRdb re-called the 5' RACE reads through MiXCR, storing one row per CDR3 protein. Seen here are about 1.8 million distinct CDR3 sequences, roughly 49% observed once, and the top ten hold roughly 2.1%. The sequencing sample was made of blood. Source of these receptors: a woman aged 40 to 50 in good health. Each CDR3 is given with its conserved first and last residue. The D gene is left open where the match is weak. The size field is filled for only some rows; it gives once, few, many or a size class.

d_gene: -
v_gene: TRBV2
abundance: -
j_gene: TRBJ1-2
CDR3aa: CASSEPGAQGYGYTF
CDR3nt: TGTGCCAGCAGTGAGCCAGGGGCGCAAGGCTATGGCTACACCTTC

d_gene: -
v_gene: TRBV6-2/TRBV6-3
abundance: -
j_gene: TRBJ2-1
CDR3aa: CASSLSVGWNEQFF
CDR3nt: TGTGCCAGCAGTCTCAGCGTCGGGTGGAATGAGCAGTTCTTC

d_gene: -
v_gene: TRBV20-1
abundance: once
j_gene: TRBJ2-5
CDR3aa: CSASLMGETQYF
CDR3nt: TGCAGTGCTAGTCTCATGGGGGAGACCCAGTACTTC

d_gene: -
v_gene: TRBV2
abundance: -
j_gene: TRBJ1-6
CDR3aa: CASSDATSYNSPLHF
CDR3nt: TGTGCCAGCAGTGATGCTACCTCCTATAATTCACCCCTCCACTTT

d_gene: -
v_gene: TRBV6-2/TRBV6-3
abundance: few
j_gene: TRBJ2-1
CDR3aa: CASTAGRYSYNEQFF
CDR3nt: TGTGCCAGCACCGCGGGGAGATACTCCTACAATGAGCAGTTCTTC

d_gene: TRBD1
v_gene: TRBV6-6
abundance: -
j_gene: TRBJ2-3
CDR3aa: CASRPSTGGGTDTQYF
CDR3nt: TGTGCCAGCAGACCCTCGACAGGGGGTGGGACAGATACGCAGTATTTT

d_gene: -
v_gene: TRBV5-4
abundance: -
j_gene: TRBJ2-7
CDR3aa: CASSPRFLGPSSYEQYF
CDR3nt: TGTGCCAGCAGCCCCCGTTTTTTGGGACCGAGCTCCTACGAGCAGTACTTC

d_gene: TRBD2
v_gene: TRBV5-1
abundance: -
j_gene: TRBJ2-7
CDR3aa: CAISLASSGGPYEQYF
CDR3nt: TGCGCCATCAGCTTGGCCTCTAGCGGGGGCCCCTACGAGCAGTACTTC

d_gene: -
v_gene: TRBV6-2/TRBV6-3
abundance: -
j_gene: TRBJ1-5
CDR3aa: CASSYIQTNQPQHF
CDR3nt: TGTGCCAGCAGTTACATCCAGACCAATCAGCCCCAGCATTTT

d_gene: -
v_gene: TRBV6-1
abundance: -
j_gene: TRBJ1-1
CDR3aa: CASSEKGNTEAFF
CDR3nt: TGTGCCAGCAGTGAGAAGGGGAACACTGAAGCTTTCTTT

d_gene: TRBD1
v_gene: TRBV9
abundance: -
j_gene: TRBJ2-3
CDR3aa: CASSVVGTGRGTDTQYF
CDR3nt: TGTGCCAGCAGCGTAGTTGGGACAGGGAGGGGAACAGATACGCAGTATTTT

d_gene: -
v_gene: TRBV7-9
abundance: -
j_gene: TRBJ2-3
CDR3aa: CASSKRGIPTDTQYF
CDR3nt: TGTGCCAGCAGCAAACGGGGGATCCCCACAGATACGCAGTATTTT

d_gene: -
v_gene: TRBV18
abundance: -
j_gene: TRBJ1-1
CDR3aa: CASLKETEAFF
CDR3nt: TGTGCCAGTCTTAAGGAGACTGAAGCTTTCTTT

d_gene: TRBD1
v_gene: TRBV4-3
abundance: -
j_gene: TRBJ2-1
CDR3aa: CASSHSRTGREQFF
CDR3nt: TGCGCCAGCAGCCATTCCAGGACAGGGCGTGAGCAGTTCTTC

d_gene: TRBD1
v_gene: TRBV29-1
abundance: -
j_gene: TRBJ1-2
CDR3aa: CSVEDRGLYGYTF
CDR3nt: TGCAGCGTTGAGGACAGGGGACTCTATGGCTACACCTTC

d_gene: TRBD2
v_gene: TRBV20-1
abundance: -
j_gene: TRBJ2-3
CDR3aa: CSASDGGTDTQYF
CDR3nt: TGCAGTGCTAGTGACGGGGGGACAGATACGCAGTATTTT

d_gene: TRBD2
v_gene: TRBV6-6
abundance: -
j_gene: TRBJ2-1
CDR3aa: CASSYPGLAGEQFF
CDR3nt: TGTGCCAGCAGTTACCCGGGACTAGCTGGTGAGCAGTTCTTC

d_gene: -
v_gene: TRBV27
abundance: few
j_gene: TRBJ2-5
CDR3aa: CASSLGMTETQYF
CDR3nt: TGTGCCAGCAGTTTAGGGATGACGGAGACCCAGTACTTC

d_gene: TRBD1
v_gene: TRBV14
abundance: -
j_gene: TRBJ2-7
CDR3aa: CASSQGDRGDYEQYF
CDR3nt: TGTGCCAGCAGCCAAGGGGACAGGGGAGACTACGAGCAGTACTTC

d_gene: -
v_gene: TRBV19
abundance: -
j_gene: TRBJ1-5
CDR3aa: CASNFRANQPQHF
CDR3nt: TGTGCCAGTAATTTTCGGGCCAATCAGCCCCAGCATTTT

d_gene: -
v_gene: TRBV20-1
abundance: few
j_gene: TRBJ2-4
CDR3aa: CSARDIRVAKNIQYF
CDR3nt: TGCAGTGCTAGAGATATTCGGGTAGCCAAAAACATTCAGTACTTC

d_gene: TRBD1
v_gene: TRBV20-1
abundance: -
j_gene: TRBJ1-1
CDR3aa: CSARRPTGQSPEAFF
CDR3nt: TGCAGTGCTAGACGCCCGACAGGGCAATCGCCCGAAGCTTTCTTT

d_gene: TRBD2
v_gene: TRBV7-2
abundance: -
j_gene: TRBJ2-1
CDR3aa: CASSFRRGSSYNEQFF
CDR3nt: TGTGCCAGCAGCTTCCGGCGGGGGAGCTCCTACAATGAGCAGTTCTTC

d_gene: TRBD1
v_gene: TRBV24-1
abundance: -
j_gene: TRBJ1-1
CDR3aa: CATSDNTGGENTEAFF
CDR3nt: TGTGCCACCAGTGATAACACAGGGGGCGAGAACACTGAAGCTTTCTTT

d_gene: -
v_gene: TRBV7-3
abundance: -
j_gene: TRBJ2-1
CDR3aa: CASSLSRGDRNEQFF
CDR3nt: TGTGCCAGCAGCTTAAGCCGCGGGGATCGTAATGAGCAGTTCTTC

d_gene: -
v_gene: TRBV7-7
abundance: -
j_gene: TRBJ2-5
CDR3aa: CASSLAARLQETQYF
CDR3nt: TGTGCTAGCAGCTTAGCAGCGAGACTACAAGAGACCCAGTACTTC

d_gene: -
v_gene: TRBV13
abundance: -
j_gene: TRBJ1-2
CDR3aa: CACSFSTGGSDYGYTF
CDR3nt: TGTGCCTGCAGCTTTAGTACGGGGGGCTCAGACTATGGCTACACCTTC

d_gene: TRBD2
v_gene: TRBV4-2
abundance: -
j_gene: TRBJ2-1
CDR3aa: CASSQELAGSVNEQFF
CDR3nt: TGTGCCAGCAGCCAAGAGCTAGCGGGGAGCGTCAATGAGCAGTTCTTC

d_gene: -
v_gene: TRBV29-1
abundance: -
j_gene: TRBJ1-1
CDR3aa: CSVRTRGTEAFF
CDR3nt: TGCAGCGTACGAACCAGGGGCACTGAAGCTTTCTTT

d_gene: -
v_gene: TRBV2
abundance: few
j_gene: TRBJ2-1
CDR3aa: CASRIGDNEQFF
CDR3nt: TGTGCCAGCAGGATCGGGGACAATGAGCAGTTCTTC

d_gene: -
v_gene: TRBV4-2
abundance: few
j_gene: TRBJ2-5
CDR3aa: CASSQDWGGVVETQYF
CDR3nt: TGTGCCAGCAGCCAAGATTGGGGTGGGGTGGTGGAGACCCAGTACTTC

d_gene: TRBD1
v_gene: TRBV7-8
abundance: few
j_gene: TRBJ1-2
CDR3aa: CASGQDYGYTF
CDR3nt: TGTGCCAGCGGACAGGACTATGGCTACACCTTC

d_gene: -
v_gene: TRBV20-1
abundance: few
j_gene: TRBJ1-6
CDR3aa: CSARPEGGSYNSPLHF
CDR3nt: TGCAGTGCTAGGCCGGAGGGGGGTTCCTATAATTCACCCCTCCACTTT

d_gene: TRBD2
v_gene: TRBV28
abundance: -
j_gene: TRBJ2-3
CDR3aa: CASFPRGLAGRTRTDTQYF
CDR3nt: TGTGCCAGCTTTCCCCGGGGACTAGCGGGGCGAACTCGCACAGATACGCAGTATTTT

d_gene: TRBD2
v_gene: TRBV13
abundance: -
j_gene: TRBJ2-3
CDR3aa: CASSLEGQVAGGYTDTQYF
CDR3nt: TGTGCCAGCAGCTTAGAAGGACAGGTAGCGGGGGGATACACAGATACGCAGTATTTT

d_gene: -
v_gene: TRBV7-2
abundance: -
j_gene: TRBJ2-7
CDR3aa: CASSLGLGRLYEQYF
CDR3nt: TGTGCCAGCAGCTTAGGATTAGGACGTCTCTACGAGCAGTACTTC

d_gene: TRBD1
v_gene: TRBV6-5
abundance: few
j_gene: TRBJ2-1
CDR3aa: CASSYTGTVPPDGQFF
CDR3nt: TGTGCCAGCAGCTATACCGGGACAGTACCCCCGGATGGGCAGTTCTTC

d_gene: TRBD1
v_gene: TRBV28
abundance: -
j_gene: TRBJ2-3
CDR3aa: CASRLIGQGKSDTQYF
CDR3nt: TGTGCCAGCAGGTTAATCGGACAGGGAAAATCAGATACGCAGTATTTT

d_gene: -
v_gene: TRBV6-6
abundance: once
j_gene: TRBJ2-1
CDR3aa: CASSSHSLSYNEQFF
CDR3nt: TGTGCCAGCAGTTCCCACAGCCTCTCCTACAATGAGCAGTTCTTC

d_gene: -
v_gene: TRBV25-1
abundance: -
j_gene: TRBJ2-3
CDR3aa: CASSANNTDTQYF
CDR3nt: TGTGCCAGCAGTGCCAATAACACAGATACGCAGTATTTT

d_gene: -
v_gene: TRBV12-5
abundance: -
j_gene: TRBJ1-2
CDR3aa: CASGLEQGFGGGYTF
CDR3nt: TGTGCTAGTGGTTTGGAACAGGGTTTCGGCGGGGGCTACACCTTC

d_gene: -
v_gene: TRBV7-9
abundance: -
j_gene: TRBJ1-2
CDR3aa: CASSGQTFYGYTF
CDR3nt: TGTGCCAGCAGCGGACAGACCTTCTATGGCTACACCTTC

d_gene: TRBD1
v_gene: TRBV12-3/TRBV12-4
abundance: once
j_gene: TRBJ1-6
CDR3aa: CASRAQGWNSPLHF
CDR3nt: TGTGCCAGCAGGGCACAGGGGTGGAATTCACCCCTCCACTTT

d_gene: -
v_gene: TRBV6-5
abundance: -
j_gene: TRBJ2-1
CDR3aa: CASSLQVTNEQFF
CDR3nt: TGTGCCAGCAGTCTCCAAGTAACAAATGAGCAGTTCTTC

d_gene: -
v_gene: TRBV7-8
abundance: -
j_gene: TRBJ1-6
CDR3aa: CASSATVSSYNSPLHF
CDR3nt: TGTGCCAGCAGCGCGACAGTTAGCTCCTATAATTCACCCCTCCACTTT

d_gene: TRBD2
v_gene: TRBV20-1
abundance: -
j_gene: TRBJ2-7
CDR3aa: CSAHERGASYEQYF
CDR3nt: TGCAGTGCTCACGAGCGGGGTGCCTCCTACGAGCAGTACTTC

d_gene: TRBD2
v_gene: TRBV12-3/TRBV12-4
abundance: -
j_gene: TRBJ2-5
CDR3aa: CASSLVASGGSETQYF
CDR3nt: TGTGCCAGCAGTTTGGTGGCTAGCGGGGGATCGGAGACCCAGTACTTC

d_gene: -
v_gene: TRBV24-1
abundance: few
j_gene: TRBJ2-6
CDR3aa: CATSDPTGGANVLTF
CDR3nt: TGTGCCACCAGTGATCCAACAGGGGGGGCCAACGTCCTGACTTTC

d_gene: -
v_gene: TRBV29-1
abundance: once
j_gene: TRBJ2-1
CDR3aa: CSVEPENLQETQFF
CDR3nt: TGCAGCGTTGAACCGGAGAACCTTCAAGAGACCCAGTTCTTC

d_gene: -
v_gene: TRBV20-1
abundance: -
j_gene: TRBJ1-5
CDR3aa: CSAAIAMGRGRQPQHF
CDR3nt: TGCAGTGCCGCAATCGCCATGGGCCGGGGTCGTCAGCCCCAGCATTTT

d_gene: TRBD2
v_gene: TRBV5-1
abundance: -
j_gene: TRBJ2-1
CDR3aa: CASTRTSGNNEQFF
CDR3nt: TGCGCCAGCACCAGGACTAGCGGAAACAATGAGCAGTTCTTC